The 21 T cell receptor beta chains below come from one sample, sequenced in a study of beta chain features in type 1 diabetes. Sequencing targeted expressed TCRB transcripts, as all isolated RNA had been reverse transcribed. The method was immunoSEQ multiplex PCR; TCRdb's version includes in-frame clones alone and lacks a portion of them. The data contain around 340,000 clones, around 7.6% of them singletons. The sample was central memory CD4+ T cells from blood. All receptors derive from a woman aged 18-29 years in good health.

This clone has only a few counts. The same CDR3 also results from other DNA sequences found in this sample. V usage is TRBV7-2 and J usage is TRBJ2-5; D may be TRBD2 (6 bases). CDR1 and CDR2 (germline): SGHTA, FQGNSA. Trimming cost V 1 base and J 2 bases, with 14 bases left between them. The CDR3 length is 16 residues. This chain's CDR3 is CASSLGVGGGQETQYF. The CDR3 DNA sequence: TGTGCCAGCAGCTTAGGGGTGGGAGGAGGGCAAGAGACCCAGTACTTC.

This clone was seen ten or more times. The gene calls are TRBV6-6 and TRBJ2-1; D possibly corresponds to TRBD1 (7 bases). V lost 2 bases and J lost 9, with 14 bases in between. Per the germline V gene, CDR1 is MNHNY and CDR2 is SVGAGI (reference sequence). This CDR3 comprises 14 residues. DNA for the CDR3: TGTGCCAGCAGTTACACACAGGGGAGGAGTGAGCAGTTCTTC. Its translation is CASSYTQGRSEQFF.

The V gene is TRBV25-1, the J gene TRBJ2-7; 8 bases are shared with TRBD1. CDR3 size: 15 residues. CDR1 and CDR2 from the germline V gene are MGHDK and SYGVNS. V lost 5 bases and J lost 3; bases outside the gene matches: 9. The CDR3 protein is CASSSRTGWIYEQYF. The CDR3 DNA sequence: TGTGCCAGCAGTTCGCGGACAGGGTGGATCTACGAGCAGTACTTC.

The table lists this clone with a few counts. The chain combines TRBV2 with TRBJ2-3; D is unclear. The ends were cut back, 10 bases at V and 2 bases at J, with 13 bases in the middle. CDR3 length equals 13 residues. Germline CDR1 and CDR2: SNHLY and FYNNEI. CDR3: CATTGPFTDTQYF. As DNA, the CDR3 is TGTGCCACGACCGGACCCTTCACAGATACGCAGTATTTT.

At least ten counts were recorded for this clone. The chain links TRBV29-1 to TRBJ2-1; D is uncertain. V lost 5 bases and J lost 0, with 11 bases in between. The CDR3 is 14 residues long. Germline V lookup: CDR1 SQVTM, CDR2 ANQGSEA. CDR3 sequence reads: CSVRDESSYNEQFF. DNA for the CDR3: TGCAGCGTTAGAGACGAGAGCTCCTACAATGAGCAGTTCTTC.

In this sample, this clone turned up a few times. V and J are TRBV5-1 and TRBJ2-1; D is undetermined. The V gene's germline CDR1 is SGHRS and CDR2 YFSETQ. CDR3 size: 13 residues. The V and J ends lost 6 bases and 4 bases respectively, with 11 bases between them. For the CDR3, the DNA is TGCGCCAGCAATGGGCGAGGTTACAATGAGCAGTTCTTC. This codes for CASNGRGYNEQFF.

Note on this clone: Possible read error: a much larger clone is one base away. The rearrangement links TRBV7-2 to TRBJ2-1; 10 nucleotides match TRBD2. The V gene end was trimmed by 5 bases and the J gene end by 7 bases; junction bases not matched to a gene: 2. Germline CDR1 and CDR2: SGHTA and FQGNSA. This CDR3 is built from 13 residues. The CDR3 is CASSTGLANEQFF. CDR3 in DNA: TGTGCCAGCAGCACGGGACTAGCGAATGAGCAGTTCTTC.

This clone was detected a few times. The rearrangement uses TRBV7-9 and TRBJ2-1; perhaps TRBD2 as D (6 bases). V was clipped by 11 bases and J by 0 bases, with 23 bases between them. The CDR3 is 17 residues long. Per the germline V gene, CDR1 is SEHNR and CDR2 is FQNEAQ (reference sequence). As DNA, the CDR3 is TGTGCCGTCCCCCCTGGTCGAATCGGGAGCTCCTACAATGAGCAGTTCTTC. Encoded protein: CAVPPGRIGSSYNEQFF. The full variable domain, in which reference TRBV7-9 and TRBJ2-1 provide the parts outside the CDR3, is DTGVSQNPRHKITKRGQNVTFRCDPISEHNRLYWYRQTLGQGPEFLTYFQNEAQLEKSRLLSDRFSAERPKGSFSTLEIQRTEQGDSAMYLCAVPPGRIGSSYNEQFFGPGTRLTVL.

Only a few counts were recorded for this clone. The chain links TRBV19 to TRBJ2-3; unclear D gene. V was pared by 3 bases and J by 5 bases, with 9 bases between. Germline V gene data show CDR1 as LNHDA and CDR2 as SQIVND (reference sequence). The CDR3 length is 13 residues. This CDR3 reads CASSINVEDTQYF. The DNA for the CDR3 is TGTGCCAGTAGTATCAATGTCGAAGATACGCAGTATTTT.

A few counts support this clone. The V and J genes are TRBV5-6 and TRBJ1-2, with D uncertain. The CDR3 runs to 12 residues. Trimming removed 1 base from V and 8 bases from J, with 9 bases in between. Germline loops: CDR1 SGHDT, CDR2 YYEEEE. The CDR3 nucleotides read TGTGCCAGCAGCTTGTCGTCTGCCGGCTACACCTTC. This codes for CASSLSSAGYTF.

This clone was seen a handful of times. The rearrangement links TRBV7-9 to TRBJ2-7; 10 bases align to TRBD2. The junction had 7 bases not matched to a gene; V was cut back by 5 bases and J by 3 bases. This CDR3 spans 15 amino acids. The germline V gene has CDR1 SEHNR and CDR2 FQNEAQ (reference sequence). The CDR3 nucleotides are TGTGCCAGCAGCACCCGACTAGCGGGCTACTACGAGCAGTACTTC. It is translated as CASSTRLAGYYEQYF.

The table lists this clone with many counts. The chain uses TRBV19 and TRBJ2-1, with 8 bases that match TRBD2. There are 14 residues in the CDR3. CDR1 is LNHDA and CDR2 is SQIVND in the germline V gene (reference sequence). V dropped 4 bases and J dropped 9; count of bases not matched to a gene: 8. CDR3 bases: TGTGCCAGTAGTACGGGACTAGATCCCACTGAGCAGTTCTTC. Translated: CASSTGLDPTEQFF.

The chain is built from TRBV10-1 and TRBJ2-1; 11 bases fit TRBD2. Germline trimming cut 5 bases from V and 5 bases from J; bases unmatched to any gene: 2. This CDR3 is 14 amino acids long. Germline V gene data show CDR1 as WNHNN and CDR2 as SYGVQD (reference sequence). The CDR3 DNA reads TGCGCCAGCAGTACTAGCGGGGGCAACAATGAGCAGTTCTTC. Its translation is CASSTSGGNNEQFF.

The gene calls are TRBV14 and TRBJ2-2; D unresolved. Trimming left V 4 bases short and J 4 bases short, with 16 bases between. The length of the CDR3 is 16 residues. Germline-derived CDR1 and CDR2 are SGHDN and FVKESK. The CDR3 spells CASSLPPPIATGELFF. For the CDR3, the DNA is TGTGCCAGCAGCCTCCCACCACCTATCGCCACCGGGGAGCTGTTTTTT.

This clone was detected ten times or more. The chain combines TRBV7-2 with TRBJ1-2, with TRBD1 matching 7 bases. The germline V gene encodes CDR1 SGHTA and CDR2 FQGNSA. The V gene end was trimmed by 5 bases and the J gene end by 0 bases; junction bases not matched to a gene: 6. CDR3 length equals 15 residues. The CDR3 region has the DNA TGTGCCAGCAGCGCCACCGGGACAGCTAACTATGGCTACACCTTC. This sequence encodes CASSATGTANYGYTF.

The J gene is TRBJ2-2, the V gene TRBV7-9; no reliable D call. Germline loops: CDR1 SEHNR, CDR2 FQNEAQ (reference sequence). Trimming shortened V by 5 bases and J by 5 bases, and 15 bases separated the two germline ends. This CDR3 spans 15 amino acids. DNA of the CDR3: TGTGCCAGCAGCACCTTCAGCACGTTAACCGGGGAGCTGTTTTTT. This encodes CASSTFSTLTGELFF. The whole variable domain, remainder taken from reference TRBV7-9 and TRBJ2-2, is DTGVSQNPRHKITKRGQNVTFRCDPISEHNRLYWYRQTLGQGPEFLTYFQNEAQLEKSRLLSDRFSAERPKGSFSTLEIQRTEQGDSAMYLCASSTFSTLTGELFFGEGSRLTVL.

The chain carries TRBV9 and TRBJ2-5, with TRBD1 as a possible D gene (6 bases). Germline loops: CDR1 SGDLS, CDR2 YYNGEE. The V and J ends lost 0 bases and 5 bases respectively, with 14 bases between them. CDR3 size: 15 residues. For the CDR3, the DNA is TGTGCCAGCAGCGTAGGGGCAGGGGCGGCCGAGACCCAGTACTTC. Amino acid sequence: CASSVGAGAAETQYF.

This clone has only one observation. In the same sample, other DNA sequences code for this CDR3. V and J are TRBV7-3 and TRBJ2-2, with D perhaps TRBD1 (5 bases). In germline, CDR1 is SGHTA, CDR2 FQGTGA. The CDR3 runs to 12 residues. Trimming cost V 4 bases and J 7 bases, with 7 bases left between them. CDR3 nucleotides: TGTGCCAGCAGCTGGGGCCTCGGGGAGCTGTTTTTT. Translation: CASSWGLGELFF.

The chain is built from TRBV6-5 and TRBJ2-2, with 13 bases identical to TRBD2. The germline V gene encodes CDR1 MNHEY and CDR2 SVGAGI. The CDR3 is made up of 15 amino acids. With 6 bases clipped from V and 7 bases from J, the junction kept 5 bases outside the gene matches. The chain's CDR3 is CASRKGLAGYGELFF. The CDR3 nucleotides are TGTGCCAGCAGGAAGGGACTAGCGGGATACGGGGAGCTGTTTTTT.

This clone was observed a handful of times. The chain links TRBV5-1 to TRBJ2-7; a weak D match, TRBD1 (6 bases). Germline loops: CDR1 SGHRS, CDR2 YFSETQ. Deletions cut 4 bases from V and 5 bases from J, with 16 bases between. CDR3 length: 14 residues. CDR3 sequence: CASSQQTGFNEQYF. CDR3 coding DNA: TGCGCCAGCAGCCAACAAACAGGGTTCAACGAGCAGTACTTC.

Only a few counts were recorded for this clone. The rearrangement uses TRBV7-2 and TRBJ2-2, with D unclear. The CDR3 length is 13 residues. Germline V lookup: CDR1 SGHTA, CDR2 FQGNSA. The V and J ends lost 6 bases and 6 bases respectively, with 11 bases between them. The CDR3, as DNA: TGTGCCAGCAGGGGTGGTATATCCGGGGAGCTGTTTTTT. Protein sequence: CASRGGISGELFF.